This T cell receptor beta chain derives from a study of T-cell reconstitution after alpha-beta-depleted transplantation in children. Comments on this clonotype: The antigen remains undetermined.

Points from the study as a whole: In some patients, recipient T cells and intrathymic progenitors surviving conditioning explained high day-60 diversity. Expanded clones from the graft, numbering several hundred, reportedly supplied alpha-beta T cells about two months after transplant.

The TCRbeta library was prepared with unique molecular identifiers. TCRdb reprocessed the PCR reads with MiXCR, giving one entry per CDR3 protein. Of about 1,000,000 distinct CDR3 sequences listed, about 31% are singletons. This TCR came from a boy under two years old who had a stem cell transplant for SCID, so the T cells may come from the graft donor. The sequencing here drew on PBMCs, mostly from graft donor cells, taken 360 days after TCRalphabeta/CD19-depleted stem cell transplant.

The CDR3 sequence is CASSHRESWGRTNTGELFF. The DNA of the CDR3 is TGCGCCAGCAGCCACAGAGAGTCGTGGGGACGGACGAACACCGGGGAGCTGTTTTTT. J is TRBJ2-2 and V is TRBV4-1; D might be TRBD1 or TRBD2, each matching 5 bases. The CDR3 runs 19 residues. V shed 3 bases and J shed 0 bases, with 20 bases lying between them. Germline CDR1 reads MGHRA; CDR2 reads YSYEKL.